This TCR beta chain was captured by sequencing in a study of cytomegalovirus exposure and HLA in healthy donors. The CDR3 has 15 amino acids. The germline gives CDR1 SGHNT, CDR2 YYREEE (reference sequence). The V end lost 0 bases, the J end lost 4 bases, and 11 bases lay between the germline ends. The table came from immunoSEQ multiplex PCR; TCRdb's copy has only in-frame clones and leaves some out. The table shows nearly 80,000 clones, with approximately 93% occurring only once. A word on this clone: What it binds is not known.

Overall study findings and caveats: According to the study, 160 or so TCR beta chains were cytomegalovirus-associated. The tendency of first-cohort TCR clusters to co-occur in the 90 to 150 validation repertoires was the finding of a later analysis. In vitro, three CMV-associated chains proved specific for CMV antigens. The study found most TCR sequences rare, yet found some public TCRs in many donors.

This chain uses TRBV5-4 with TRBJ1-5, with D perhaps TRBD1 (5 bases). The source material was PBMCs. The sequence came from a woman younger than 45 in good health and CMV-seronegative. The CDR3 here is CASSLGAGTNQPQHF. The CDR3, as DNA: TGTGCCAGCAGCTTGGGCGCAGGGACTAATCAGCCCCAGCATTTT.